The source of this T cell receptor beta chain is a study of CD8+ T cells in alopecia areata. V dropped 2 bases and J dropped 8; count of bases not matched to a gene: 12. The CDR3 runs 16 residues. Germline lookup yields CDR1 KGHSH and CDR2 LQKENI. There are a few counts of this clone. Investigators isolated RNA and reverse transcribed it into cDNA to act as the sequencing template. Only in-frame clones appear in the TCRdb table, and some are missing; sequencing was by immunoSEQ multiplex PCR. The data show approximately 180,000 clones, roughly 66% seen once. The receptor was derived from a human donor with alopecia areata. Specimen: CD8+ T cells sorted from blood, collected at week 0. This sequence joins TRBV18 and TRBJ1-2, with 9 bases matching TRBD1. CDR3 bases: TGTGCCAGCTCACCAACGTCGTTGGACAGGGGACAAGGCTACACCTTC. Protein: CASSPTSLDRGQGYTF.